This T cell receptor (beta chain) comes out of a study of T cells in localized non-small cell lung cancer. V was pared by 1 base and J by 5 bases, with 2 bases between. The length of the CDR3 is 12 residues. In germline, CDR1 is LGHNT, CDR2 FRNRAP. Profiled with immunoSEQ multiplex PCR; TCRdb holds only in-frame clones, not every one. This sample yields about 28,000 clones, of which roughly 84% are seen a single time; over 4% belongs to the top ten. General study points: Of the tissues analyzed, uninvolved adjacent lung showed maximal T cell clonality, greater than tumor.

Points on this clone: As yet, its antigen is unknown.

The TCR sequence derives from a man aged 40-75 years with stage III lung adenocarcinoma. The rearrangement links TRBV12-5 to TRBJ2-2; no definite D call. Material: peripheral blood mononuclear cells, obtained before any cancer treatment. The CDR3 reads CASGLGTGELFF. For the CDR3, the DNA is TGTGCTAGTGGTTTGGGGACCGGGGAGCTGTTTTTT. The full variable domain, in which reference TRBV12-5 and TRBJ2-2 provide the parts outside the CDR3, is DARVTQTPRHKVTEMGQEVTMRCQPILGHNTVFWYRQTMMQGLELLAYFRNRAPLDDSGMPKDRFSAEMPDATLATLKIQPSEPRDSAVYFCASGLGTGELFFGEGSRLTVL.